The 24 T cell receptor beta chains presented below share a single source sample, sequenced in a study of blood T cell repertoires in COVID-19. Some clones are missing from TCRdb's copy, which holds only in-frame ones; the method was immunoSEQ multiplex PCR. The sample records over 30,000 clones, approximately 88% being singletons. Sequencing used peripheral blood. These receptors all come from a human donor in a cohort sampled during active COVID-19.

This clone has just one count. The chain carries TRBV15 and TRBJ2-7, with TRBD2 as a possible D gene (7 bases). This CDR3 has 15 amino acids. Trimming took off 6 bases at V and 7 bases at J, with 22 bases between the two ends. The germline CDR1 and CDR2 sequences are LNHNV and YYDKDF (reference sequence). In nucleotides, the CDR3 is TGTGCCACCAGTCCTTTAGGGGGAGGGCCGAGGGAGCAGTACTTC. It translates to CATSPLGGGPREQYF. The whole variable domain, remainder taken from reference TRBV15 and TRBJ2-7, is DAMVIQNPRYQVTQFGKPVTLSCSQTLNHNVMYWYQQKSSQAPKLLFHYYDKDFNNEADTPDNFQSRRPNTSFCFLDIRSPGLGDTAMYLCATSPLGGGPREQYFGPGTRLTVT.

This rearrangement joins TRBV6-5 to TRBJ2-2; D not resolved. V gave up 6 bases and J gave up 7 bases, with 12 bases separating them. CDR3 length equals 13 residues. Germline values: CDR1 MNHEY, CDR2 SVGAGI. The CDR3 coding sequence is TGTGCCAGCAGGCGACTTTTAGACGGGGAGCTGTTTTTT. Translating gives CASRRLLDGELFF.

The V and J genes are TRBV5-1 and TRBJ2-6; maybe TRBD1 (6 bases). The CDR3 consists of 17 residues. Germline V gene sequence: CDR1 SGHRS, CDR2 YFSETQ. V was pared by 3 bases and J by 0 bases, with 13 bases between. Here the CDR3 reads CASSYQGPGSGANVLTF. CDR3 sequence (DNA): TGCGCCAGCAGCTACCAGGGGCCGGGCTCTGGGGCCAACGTCCTGACTTTC.

The V call is TRBV5-1, the J call TRBJ2-5; 7 bases are a match to TRBD2. The CDR3 runs to 15 residues. Looked up from germline, CDR1 is SGHRS and CDR2 is YFSETQ. V lost 4 bases and J lost 5; bases outside the gene matches: 11. The CDR3 DNA reads as TGCGCCAGCAGCCCCGCGGCGGGAGCTGGGGAGACCCAGTACTTC. This gives the protein CASSPAAGAGETQYF.

This chain joins TRBV7-2 and TRBJ2-3; TRBD2 aligns across 7 bases. The CDR3 runs 16 residues. The V gene's germline CDR1 is SGHTA and CDR2 FQGNSA. With 0 bases clipped from V and 4 bases from J, the junction kept 7 bases outside the gene matches. CDR3 coding DNA: TGTGCCAGCAGCTTAGCGGCAGGGAGGGTGGCAGATACGCAGTATTTT. Translating it yields CASSLAAGRVADTQYF.

For the CDR3, the DNA is TGCGCCAGCAAACAAACAGGGGGCGACTACGAGCAGTACTTC. This translates into CASKQTGGDYEQYF. The chain links TRBV5-1 to TRBJ2-7; TRBD1 matches 9 bases. V gave up 6 bases and J gave up 3 bases; unmatched junction bases: 7. The germline gives CDR1 SGHRS, CDR2 YFSETQ. This CDR3 spans 14 amino acids.

This rearrangement joins TRBV9 to TRBJ2-1; 9 bases are shared with TRBD1. Trimming at V came to 0 bases and at J to 6 bases, leaving 4 bases not matched to a gene. This CDR3 is 15 amino acids long. Germline CDR1 SGDLS, CDR2 YYNGEE. The CDR3 loop is CASSVVGTGFNEQFF. CDR3 sequence (DNA): TGTGCCAGCAGCGTAGTAGGGACAGGGTTCAATGAGCAGTTCTTC.

V usage is TRBV6-5 and J usage is TRBJ1-1; 10 bases map to TRBD1. The CDR3 is 14 amino acids. After removal of 6 bases from V and 8 bases from J, the junction contained 9 bases not matched to a gene. Germline V gene data show CDR1 as MNHEY and CDR2 as SVGAGI. In DNA form, the CDR3 reads TGTGCCAGCAGAAGTGACCGGGACAGGGGAGAAGCTTTCTTT. Its translation: CASRSDRDRGEAFF.

V is TRBV5-1 and J is TRBJ2-5; 11 bases align to TRBD2. V shed 0 bases and J 3 bases; nucleotides not matched to a gene: 4. Germline loops: CDR1 SGHRS, CDR2 YFSETQ. The CDR3 contains 16 residues. The CDR3 spells CASSLVGTSGKETQYF. The DNA of the CDR3 is TGCGCCAGCAGCTTGGTTGGGACTAGCGGTAAAGAGACCCAGTACTTC. The entire variable domain, with the rest obtained from reference TRBV5-1 and TRBJ2-5, is as follows: KAGVTQTPRYLIKTRGQQVTLSCSPISGHRSVSWYQQTPGQGLQFLFEYFSETQRNKGNFPGRFSGRQFSNSRSEMNVSTLELGDSALYLCASSLVGTSGKETQYFGPGTRLLVL.

V and J are TRBV10-3 and TRBJ2-5; D call uncertain. Germline CDR1 is ENHRY and CDR2 is SYGVKD. V was clipped by 3 bases and J by 4 bases, with 15 bases between them. The CDR3 runs 15 residues. The CDR3: CAISESPSGLETQYF. The CDR3 nucleotides read TGTGCCATCAGTGAATCACCCTCGGGTTTAGAGACCCAGTACTTC.

The chain uses TRBV9 and TRBJ2-5; the match to TRBD2 covers 15 bases. Germline V gene sequence: CDR1 SGDLS, CDR2 YYNGEE. After removal of 3 bases from V and 5 bases from J, the junction contained 8 bases not matched to a gene. CDR3 length: 17 residues. The CDR3 is CASSGGLAGGIAETQYF. The CDR3, as DNA: TGTGCCAGCAGCGGAGGACTAGCGGGAGGGATCGCGGAGACCCAGTACTTC.

This chain links TRBV7-2 with TRBJ2-5; 7 bases fit TRBD1. CDR1 and CDR2 (germline): SGHTA, FQGNSA. The ends lost 4 bases at V and 0 bases at J; junction bases unmatched: 8. This CDR3 spans 16 amino acids. The CDR3 sequence is CASSYAATGHQETQYF. The CDR3 coding sequence is TGTGCCAGCAGCTACGCCGCGACAGGGCACCAAGAGACCCAGTACTTC.

This clone was observed a few times. V gene TRBV7-9 combines with J gene TRBJ1-2, with 10 bases identical to TRBD1. The germline V gene encodes CDR1 SEHNR and CDR2 FQNEAQ (reference sequence). Unmatched junction bases numbered 16, after V lost 5 bases and J lost 4 bases. The CDR3 runs to 18 residues. The CDR3 DNA sequence: TGTGCCAGCAGCCCCCGATTGAGGGACAGGGGACTCCGCTATGGCTACACCTTC. It specifies CASSPRLRDRGLRYGYTF.

This sequence joins TRBV5-1 and TRBJ2-1, with TRBD1 as a possible D gene (5 bases). V was cut by 5 bases and J by 5 bases, with 20 bases left in between. The germline CDR1 and CDR2 sequences are SGHRS and YFSETQ. The CDR3 runs 16 residues. CDR3 nucleotide sequence: TGCGCCAGCAGAGGGGCTACGCCCTCCCCCAACAATGAGCAGTTCTTC. It specifies CASRGATPSPNNEQFF.

V usage is TRBV24-1 and J usage is TRBJ2-3; D perhaps matches TRBD1 (6 bases). Germline values: CDR1 KGHDR, CDR2 SFDVKD. The germline V and J ends were trimmed by 4 bases and 2 bases, with 18 bases remaining between them. CDR3 length: 17 amino acids. The CDR3, as DNA: TGTGCCACCAGTGAGGCTTTGGGGACACGCCTCACAGATACGCAGTATTTT. This translates into CATSEALGTRLTDTQYF.

This chain connects TRBV7-2 to TRBJ1-5; D uncertain. The CDR3 has 12 residues. Germline V gene sequence: CDR1 SGHTA, CDR2 FQGNSA. The ends were cut back, 1 base at V and 7 bases at J, with 5 bases in the middle. The CDR3 DNA reads TGTGCCAGCAGCTTAGAATTACAGCCCCAGCATTTT. As protein: CASSLELQPQHF.

The chain recombines TRBV7-3 with TRBJ2-7; TRBD2 matches 8 bases. V lost 2 bases to trimming and J lost 5 bases; unmatched junction nucleotides: 11. The germline V gene has CDR1 SGHTA and CDR2 FQGTGA. CDR3 length: 16 residues. CDR3 nucleotides: TGTGCCAGCAGCTTATCCTACCCGGGAGGGCGTGACGAGCAGTACTTC. This gives the protein CASSLSYPGGRDEQYF.

This clone was counted once. This chain uses TRBV24-1 with TRBJ2-7; 7 bases align to TRBD2. This CDR3 is built from 22 residues. Germline-derived CDR1 and CDR2 are KGHDR and SFDVKD. V gave up 12 bases and J gave up 0 bases; unmatched junction bases: 34. DNA for the CDR3: TGTGCCCCAACAGTCTTTCCTGGACTGTTCTCCGGACTAGGCTGTAGCTCCTACGAGCAGTACTTC. This translates into CAPTVFPGLFSGLGCSSYEQYF.

This chain connects TRBV4-2 to TRBJ1-5; 8 bases map to TRBD1. Germline CDR1 reads LGHNA; CDR2 reads YNFKEQ. Germline trimming cut 0 bases from V and 6 bases from J; bases unmatched to any gene: 7. The CDR3 sequence is 16 residues long. The CDR3: CASSQEMDREGQPQHF. CDR3 DNA sequence: TGTGCCAGCAGCCAAGAAATGGACAGGGAGGGTCAGCCCCAGCATTTT.

This chain uses TRBV9 with TRBJ1-1, with 7 bases lining up with TRBD1. The CDR3 spans 13 residues. Looked up from germline, CDR1 is SGDLS and CDR2 is YYNGEE. The ends lost 4 bases at V and 6 bases at J; junction bases unmatched: 6. The CDR3, as DNA: TGTGCCAGCAGCCCTACAGGGGCACCTGAAGCTTTCTTT. Its translation: CASSPTGAPEAFF. Based on the CDR3 plus reference TRBV9 and TRBJ1-1, the full variable domain is DSGVTQTPKHLITATGQRVTLRCSPRSGDLSVYWYQQSLDQGLQFLIQYYNGEERAKGNILERFSAQQFPDLHSELNLSSLELGDSALYFCASSPTGAPEAFFGQGTRLTVV.

J is TRBJ1-3 and V is TRBV10-3; 8 nucleotides match TRBD1. This CDR3 region has 15 residues. Unmatched junction bases numbered 5, after V lost 6 bases and J lost 1 base. Germline V CDR1 and CDR2: ENHRY, SYGVKD. Here the CDR3 DNA reads TGTGCCATCAGCGCAGGGGGCGTATCTGGAAACACCATATATTTT. The encoded protein is CAISAGGVSGNTIYF.

CDR3 bases: TGTGCCAGCTCACCCGATTTGGGCGTGGTTAAAAACATTCAGTACTTC. Amino acid sequence: CASSPDLGVVKNIQYF. The chain has TRBV18 and TRBJ2-4; D gene uncertain. CDR1 KGHSH and CDR2 LQKENI come from the germline V gene. CDR3 length: 16 residues. V was clipped by 3 bases and J by 4 bases, with 16 bases between them.

The chain employs TRBV7-9 and TRBJ1-1; D perhaps matches TRBD1 (6 bases). This CDR3 has 14 residues. The V and J ends lost 3 bases and 4 bases respectively, with 12 bases between them. Per the germline V gene, CDR1 is SEHNR and CDR2 is FQNEAQ (reference sequence). The CDR3 reads CASSFPGASTEAFF. In DNA, the CDR3 is TGTGCCAGCAGCTTCCCAGGGGCGAGCACTGAAGCTTTCTTT.

This chain connects TRBV27 to TRBJ1-6; TRBD1 matches at 11 bases. V lost 3 bases and J lost 9; bases outside the gene matches: 4. CDR1 and CDR2 from the germline V gene are MNHEY and SMNVEV (reference sequence). This CDR3 is built from 15 residues. CDR3 sequence: CASSFMGQGGSPLHF. The CDR3 region has the DNA TGTGCCAGCAGTTTTATGGGACAGGGGGGTTCACCCCTCCACTTT.